This TCR beta chain is from a study of OX40 agonist ivuxolimab in advanced cancers. Study-wide results and caveats: Low normalized T-cell clonal expansion also characterized some of the nonresponders.

Clones were sequenced by immunoSEQ multiplex PCR, and TCRdb holds only the in-frame ones, with some missing. The repertoire holds roughly 50,000 clones, with around nine tenths as singletons. On this clone: Its antigen is unknown.

The receptor comes from an adult with an advanced solid tumor such as melanoma, head and neck, liver or kidney cancer. The sample consisted of CD4+ or CD8+ T cells sorted from blood, taken in a trial of the OX40 agonist ivuxolimab.

The CDR3 sequence is CASSLVAGDADTIYF. CDR3 DNA: TGTGCCAGCAGCTTAGTCGCAGGGGATGCAGACACCATATATTTT. The chain combines TRBV7-6 with TRBJ1-3, with D possibly matching TRBD1 (6 bases). This CDR3 has 15 amino acids. Germline V gene data show CDR1 as SGHVS and CDR2 as FNYEAQ. V lost 1 base and J lost 8, with 15 bases in between.